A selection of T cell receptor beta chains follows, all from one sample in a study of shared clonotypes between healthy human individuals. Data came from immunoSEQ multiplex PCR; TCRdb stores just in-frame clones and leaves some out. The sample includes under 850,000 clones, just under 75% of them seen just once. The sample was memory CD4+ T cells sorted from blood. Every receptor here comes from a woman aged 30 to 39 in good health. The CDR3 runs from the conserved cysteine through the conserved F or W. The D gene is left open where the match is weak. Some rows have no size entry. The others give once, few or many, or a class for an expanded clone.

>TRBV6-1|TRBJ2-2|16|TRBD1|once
CASSGKQGIDTGELFF
TGTGCCAGCAGTGGGAAACAGGGGATCGACACCGGGGAGCTGTTTTTT
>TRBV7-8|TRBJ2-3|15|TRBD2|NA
CASSLQTSGSDTQYF
TGTGCCAGCAGCTTACAGACTAGCGGGAGTGATACGCAGTATTTT
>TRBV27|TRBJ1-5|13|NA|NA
CASSPRVGEPQHF
TGTGCCAGCAGTCCCAGGGTGGGGGAGCCCCAGCATTTT
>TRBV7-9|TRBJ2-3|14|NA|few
CASSLTGNADTQYF
TGTGCCAGCAGCTTAACGGGCAACGCAGATACGCAGTATTTT
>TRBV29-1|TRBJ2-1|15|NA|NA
CSVELATRRYNEQFF
TGCAGCGTTGAACTAGCGACACGACGCTACAATGAGCAGTTCTTC
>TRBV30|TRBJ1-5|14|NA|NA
CAWSVGQNNQPQHF
TGTGCCTGGAGTGTTGGTCAGAACAATCAGCCCCAGCATTTT
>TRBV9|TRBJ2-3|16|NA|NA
CASSVRGLLGTDTQYF
TGTGCCAGCAGCGTAAGAGGGTTGTTGGGAACAGATACGCAGTATTTT
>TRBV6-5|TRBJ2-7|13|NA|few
CASRPTGIYEQYF
TGTGCCAGCAGACCTACAGGGATCTACGAGCAGTACTTC
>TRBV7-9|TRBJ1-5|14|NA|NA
CASSLDGGRGPQHF
TGTGCCAGCAGCTTAGACGGCGGACGCGGGCCCCAGCATTTT
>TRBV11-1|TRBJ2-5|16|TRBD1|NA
CASSSPRTGVLETQYF
TGTGCCAGCAGCTCGCCCCGGACAGGGGTTTTGGAGACCCAGTACTTC
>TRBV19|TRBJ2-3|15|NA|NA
CASSIVGQSTDTQYF
TGTGCCAGTAGTATTGTAGGTCAGAGCACAGATACGCAGTATTTT
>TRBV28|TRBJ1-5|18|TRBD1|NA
CASSSGQGGVEWDQPQHF
TGTGCCAGCAGTTCGGGACAGGGGGGAGTCGAGTGGGACCAGCCCCAGCATTTT
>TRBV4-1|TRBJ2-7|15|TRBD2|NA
CASSQEEAGSYEQYF
TGCGCCAGCAGCCAAGAAGAAGCGGGGTCCTACGAGCAGTACTTC
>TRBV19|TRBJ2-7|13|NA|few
CASSPGQYYEQYF
TGTGCCAGTAGTCCCGGACAGTACTACGAGCAGTACTTC
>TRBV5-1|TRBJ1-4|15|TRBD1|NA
CASSFSTGGGEKLFF
TGCGCCAGCAGCTTCTCGACAGGGGGCGGTGAAAAACTGTTTTTT
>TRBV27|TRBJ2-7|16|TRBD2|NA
CASSPSMRESSYEQYF
TGTGCCAGCTCGCCCTCTATGCGGGAGAGCTCCTACGAGCAGTACTTC
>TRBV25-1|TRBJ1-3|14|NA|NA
CASSVGGSGNTIYF
TGTGCCAGCAGTGTCGGGGGCTCTGGAAACACCATATATTTT
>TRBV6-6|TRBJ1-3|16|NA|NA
CASSYSDRGSGNTIYF
TGTGCCAGCAGTTACTCCGACAGAGGCTCTGGAAACACCATATATTTT
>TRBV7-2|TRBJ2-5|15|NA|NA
CASSPVRGYQETQYF
TGTGCCAGCAGCCCCGTCCGGGGTTACCAAGAGACCCAGTACTTC
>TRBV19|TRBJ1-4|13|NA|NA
CASSRSDREKLFF
TGTGCCAGTAGTCGGTCGGACCGTGAAAAACTGTTTTTT
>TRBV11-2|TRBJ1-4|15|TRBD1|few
CASSWTGTENEKLFF
TGTGCCAGCAGCTGGACCGGGACAGAGAATGAAAAACTGTTTTTT
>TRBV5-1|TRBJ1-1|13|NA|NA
CASSNSVGAEAFF
TGCGCCAGCAGCAACTCGGTCGGGGCTGAAGCTTTCTTT
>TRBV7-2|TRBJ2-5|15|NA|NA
CASSLGAGTPMTQYF
TGTGCCAGCAGCTTAGGTGCGGGGACTCCCATGACCCAGTACTTC
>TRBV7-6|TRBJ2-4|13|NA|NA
CASSLYPGHIQYF
TGTGCCAGCAGCTTATACCCAGGACACATTCAGTACTTC
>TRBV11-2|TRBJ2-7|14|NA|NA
CASSPGFPGVEQYF
TGTGCCAGCAGCCCAGGGTTCCCGGGGGTGGAGCAGTACTTC
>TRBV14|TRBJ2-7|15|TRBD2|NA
CASSREAGGPREQYF
TGTGCCAGCAGCAGGGAGGCGGGAGGGCCACGCGAGCAGTACTTC
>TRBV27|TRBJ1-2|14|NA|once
CASSLGQTNYGYTF
TGTGCCAGCAGTTTAGGACAGACGAACTATGGCTACACCTTC
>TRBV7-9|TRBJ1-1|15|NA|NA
CASSLTANPNTEAFF
TGTGCCAGCAGCTTGACAGCAAACCCGAACACTGAAGCTTTCTTT
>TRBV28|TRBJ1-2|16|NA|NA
CASSSDIKGLVFGYTF
TGTGCCAGCAGTTCTGACATTAAGGGGTTAGTTTTTGGCTACACCTTC
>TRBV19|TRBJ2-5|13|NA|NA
CASKDSGGETQYF
TGTGCCAGCAAAGACTCAGGGGGGGAGACCCAGTACTTC
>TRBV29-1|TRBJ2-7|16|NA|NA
CSVEGLSDRTTYEQYF
TGCAGCGTTGAAGGTCTATCGGACAGAACTACCTACGAGCAGTACTTC
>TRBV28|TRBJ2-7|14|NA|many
CASSFYGGAYEQYF
TGTGCCAGCAGTTTTTATGGCGGAGCCTACGAGCAGTACTTC
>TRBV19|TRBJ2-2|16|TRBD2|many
CASSIQREAFTGELFF
TGTGCCAGTAGTATCCAGCGGGAGGCGTTCACCGGGGAGCTGTTTTTT
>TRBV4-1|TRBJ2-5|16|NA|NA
CASRRVGVSKEETQYF
TGCGCCAGCAGAAGGGTAGGGGTCTCGAAGGAAGAGACCCAGTACTTC
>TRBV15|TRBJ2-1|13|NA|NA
CATSRRINNEQFF
TGTGCCACCAGCAGACGGATTAACAATGAGCAGTTCTTC
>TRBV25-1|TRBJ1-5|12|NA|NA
CASSEVGGPQHF
TGTGCCAGCAGTGAGGTAGGGGGGCCCCAGCATTTT
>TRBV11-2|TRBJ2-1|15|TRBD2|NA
CASSFRTSGNNEQFF
TGTGCCAGCAGCTTCCGGACTAGCGGGAACAATGAGCAGTTCTTC
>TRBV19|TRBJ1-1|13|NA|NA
CASSKTGDTEAFF
TGTGCCAGTAGTAAAACAGGTGACACTGAAGCTTTCTTT
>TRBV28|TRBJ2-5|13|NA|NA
CASSLWTKETQYF
TGTGCCAGCAGTCTGTGGACAAAAGAGACCCAGTACTTC
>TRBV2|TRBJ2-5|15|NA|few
CASSEPRGIQETQYF
TGTGCCAGCAGTGAGCCTAGGGGGATCCAAGAGACCCAGTACTTC
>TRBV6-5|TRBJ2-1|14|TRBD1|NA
CASSQQGAYNEQFF
TGTGCCAGCAGCCAACAGGGGGCCTACAATGAGCAGTTCTTC
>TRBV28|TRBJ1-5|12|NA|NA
CASRDSNQPQHF
TGTGCCAGCAGGGACAGTAATCAGCCCCAGCATTTT
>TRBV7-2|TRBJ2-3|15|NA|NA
CASSLGHPSTDTQYF
TGTGCCAGCAGCTTAGGACACCCTAGCACAGATACGCAGTATTTT
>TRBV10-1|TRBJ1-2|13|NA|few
CASGSGPTGGYTF
TGCGCCAGCGGTTCGGGCCCGACCGGCGGCTACACCTTC
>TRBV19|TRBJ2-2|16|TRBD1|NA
CASSRDPRGGVQELFF
TGTGCCAGTAGTAGAGACCCGCGAGGGGGCGTTCAGGAGCTGTTTTTT
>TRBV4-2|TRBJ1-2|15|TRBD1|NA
CASSLGIGTGYGYTF
TGTGCCAGCTCACTTGGCATAGGGACAGGGTACGGCTACACCTTC
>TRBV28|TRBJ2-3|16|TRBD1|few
CASSFRTGRGTDTQYF
TGTGCCAGCAGTTTCCGGACAGGGCGGGGCACAGATACGCAGTATTTT
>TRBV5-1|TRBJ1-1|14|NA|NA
CASSLVAYGTEAFF
TGCGCCAGCAGCTTGGTCGCCTATGGGACTGAAGCTTTCTTT
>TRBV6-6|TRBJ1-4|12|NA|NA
CASLAVNEKLFF
TGTGCCAGCTTGGCAGTTAATGAAAAACTGTTTTTT
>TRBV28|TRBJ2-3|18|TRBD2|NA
CASSLSGLAGGRVDTQYF
TGTGCCAGCAGTTTATCCGGACTAGCGGGAGGGCGTGTTGATACGCAGTATTTT
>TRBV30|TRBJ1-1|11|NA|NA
CAWSVRKEAFF
TGTGCCTGGAGTGTAAGGAAGGAAGCTTTCTTT
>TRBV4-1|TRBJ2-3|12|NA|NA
CASSHITDTQYF
TGCGCCAGCAGCCACATCACAGATACGCAGTATTTT
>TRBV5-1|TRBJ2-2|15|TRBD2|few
CASSLGGSLAGELFF
TGCGCCAGCAGCTTGGGCGGGAGTCTTGCCGGGGAGCTGTTTTTT
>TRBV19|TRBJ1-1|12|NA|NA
CASSTLWSEAFF
TGTGCCAGTAGTACCCTCTGGTCTGAAGCTTTCTTT
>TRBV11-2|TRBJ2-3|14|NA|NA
CASTTSSSTDTQYF
TGTGCCAGTACCACTAGCTCAAGCACAGATACGCAGTATTTT
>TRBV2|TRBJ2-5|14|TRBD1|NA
CASTPGTAQETQYF
TGTGCCAGCACACCCGGGACAGCCCAAGAGACCCAGTACTTC
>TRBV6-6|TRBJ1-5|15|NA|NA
CASNGGGLSNQPQHF
TGTGCCAGCAACGGGGGGGGGTTGAGCAATCAGCCCCAGCATTTT
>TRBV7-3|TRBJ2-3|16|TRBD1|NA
CASSLGAGGRADTQYF
TGTGCCAGCAGCTTAGGGGCAGGGGGCCGTGCAGATACGCAGTATTTT